The 30 T cell receptor beta chains listed next were all sequenced from one sample in a study of T cell changes during pregnancy in multiple sclerosis. Clones were sequenced by immunoSEQ multiplex PCR, and TCRdb holds only the in-frame ones, with some missing. This repertoire shows 50,000 to 75,000 clones, 92% found once; its top ten account for about 2.5%. Sequencing used peripheral blood, obtained in the third trimester of pregnancy. These receptors all stem from a female donor in good health, enrolled as a control in a pregnancy study.

The chain uses TRBV5-6 and TRBJ1-3, with TRBD1 matching over 8 bases. Germline-derived CDR1 and CDR2 are SGHDT and YYEEEE. There are 16 residues in the CDR3. The ends lost 3 bases at V and 0 bases at J; junction bases unmatched: 5. This chain's CDR3 is CASSSGQALSGNTIYF. Written as DNA, the CDR3 is TGTGCCAGCAGCTCGGGACAGGCCCTCTCTGGAAACACCATATATTTT.

With regard to this clone: The sample has other DNA sequences that encode this CDR3 too. The J gene is TRBJ2-7, the V gene TRBV2, with 9 bases matching TRBD1. The V gene's germline CDR1 is SNHLY and CDR2 FYNNEI. Unmatched junction bases numbered 8, after V lost 7 bases and J lost 7 bases. The CDR3 length is 13 residues. CDR3 in DNA: TGTGCCAGCAAGCGGGGACAGGGCTATGAGCAGTACTTC. Translation: CASKRGQGYEQYF. The full variable domain, its missing parts supplied by reference TRBV2 and TRBJ2-7, is EPEVTQTPSHQVTQMGQEVILRCVPISNHLYFYWYRQILGQKVEFLVSFYNNEISEKSEIFDDQFSVERPDGSNFTLKIRSTKLEDSAMYFCASKRGQGYEQYFGPGTRLTVT.

The chain joins TRBV6-5 to TRBJ1-2; D uncertain. Trimming took 0 bases from V and 2 from J, leaving 7 bases between them. Germline CDR1 reads MNHEY; CDR2 reads SVGAGI. This CDR3 region has 14 residues. DNA of the CDR3: TGTGCCAGCAGTTACTCAGCAAGAAACTATGGCTACACCTTC. This translates into CASSYSARNYGYTF.

This clone was counted once. The chain joins TRBV11-2 to TRBJ1-5; D unclear. The V gene's germline CDR1 is SGHAT and CDR2 FQNNGV. Trimming removed 5 bases at V and 0 bases at J, with 11 bases between. CDR3 size: 15 residues. The CDR3 is CASSGSGSSNQPQHF. CDR3 nucleotides: TGTGCCAGCAGCGGCTCTGGTTCTAGCAATCAGCCCCAGCATTTT.

The CDR3 DNA is TGTGCCAGCAGTTTGGGGGGGTTCAACACTGAAGCTTTCTTT. Protein: CASSLGGFNTEAFF. V gene TRBV28 combines with J gene TRBJ1-1; TRBD1 is a possible D gene (5 bases). Trimming stripped 3 bases from V and 2 bases from J, with 10 bases between. CDR1 is MDHEN and CDR2 is SYDVKM in the germline V gene. This CDR3 region has 14 residues.

This clone was counted a single time. V is TRBV7-9 and J is TRBJ1-1; D uncertain. Germline assignment: CDR1 SEHNR and CDR2 FQNEAQ (reference sequence). CDR3 length: 14 residues. V dropped 4 bases and J dropped 0 bases, with 9 bases sitting between them. CDR3 protein: CASSYTMMNTEAFF. Written as DNA, the CDR3 is TGTGCCAGCAGCTATACAATGATGAACACTGAAGCTTTCTTT.

This chain joins TRBV15 and TRBJ1-1, with TRBD1 as a possible D gene (5 bases). CDR3 size: 14 residues. Trimming left V 0 bases short and J 10 bases short, with 15 bases between. CDR1 is LNHNV, CDR2 YYDKDF, per germline (reference sequence). CDR3 sequence: CATSRDLIGEVAFF. The CDR3 nucleotides are TGTGCCACCAGCAGAGATCTGATAGGGGAGGTAGCTTTCTTT.

CDR3 DNA sequence: TGTGCCAGCAGTTTTCGCGCGACGGGACTGGGACTAGCGTCCTACGAGCAGTACTTC. Amino acids: CASSFRATGLGLASYEQYF. The V gene is TRBV27, the J gene TRBJ2-7; TRBD2 matches at 10 bases. Trimming at V came to 3 bases and at J to 1 base, leaving 15 bases not matched to a gene. The CDR3 has 19 residues. CDR1 MNHEY and CDR2 SMNVEV come from the germline V gene (reference sequence).

The V call is TRBV5-1, the J call TRBJ2-3, with 11 bases that match TRBD2. CDR1 is SGHRS and CDR2 is YFSETQ in the germline V gene. V was clipped by 1 base and J by 2 bases; unmatched bases: 9. This CDR3 is built from 18 residues. CDR3 nucleotide sequence: TGCGCCAGCAGCTTGACTAGCGGGAGAGAGGACGTCACAGATACGCAGTATTTT. Translated, it gives CASSLTSGREDVTDTQYF.

The chain couples TRBV11-3 to TRBJ2-1; 10 positions match TRBD2. The junction had 9 bases not matched to a gene; V was cut back by 5 bases and J by 2 bases. The V gene's germline CDR1 is SGHNT and CDR2 YENEEA. This CDR3 comprises 17 residues. DNA for the CDR3: TGTGCCAGCAGCGCTGCCGGGACTAGCGTCCCCTACAATGAGCAGTTCTTC. Protein sequence: CASSAAGTSVPYNEQFF.

The V call is TRBV14, the J call TRBJ2-7, with 16 nucleotides matching TRBD2. V was pared by 4 bases and J by 1 base, with 4 bases of the junction left unmatched. The germline gives CDR1 SGHDN, CDR2 FVKESK. The CDR3 runs 17 residues. CDR3 sequence (DNA): TGTGCCAGCAGCCCTCCGGGACTAGCGGGAGGGTCCTACGAGCAGTACTTC. As protein: CASSPPGLAGGSYEQYF.

The chain carries TRBV19 and TRBJ1-1; TRBD1 matches at 9 bases. The CDR3 runs to 15 residues. Germline V CDR1 and CDR2: LNHDA, SQIVND (reference sequence). The V and J ends lost 4 bases and 9 bases, in that order; junction bases with no gene match: 12. In DNA form, the CDR3 reads TGTGCCAGTAGTACCCATCAAAAACAGGGGGCGAAAGCTTTCTTT. Encoded protein: CASSTHQKQGAKAFF.

The CDR3 here is CASRRGNGELFF. In nucleotides, the CDR3 is TGTGCCTCACGACGGGGTAACGGGGAGCTGTTTTTT. V usage is TRBV19 and J usage is TRBJ2-2; a possible D gene is TRBD2 (5 bases). The germline gives CDR1 LNHDA, CDR2 SQIVND (reference sequence). The V end was cut by 11 bases, the J end by 7 bases, with 14 bases between. The CDR3 runs 12 residues. The whole variable domain, remainder taken from reference TRBV19 and TRBJ2-2, is DGGITQSPKYLFRKEGQNVTLSCEQNLNHDAMYWYRQDPGQGLRLIYYSQIVNDFQKGDIAEGYSVSREKKESFPLTVTSAQKNPTAFYLCASRRGNGELFFGEGSRLTVL.

The chain recombines TRBV5-6 with TRBJ2-2, with 8 nucleotides matching TRBD1. The CDR3 sequence is 19 residues long. From germline, CDR1 is SGHDT and CDR2 YYEEEE. The trim removed 1 base at V and 2 bases at J, leaving 13 bases unmatched. The DNA of the CDR3 is TGTGCCAGCAGCTTGTTGGCAGGGGGCCACCCCTTTAACACCGGGGAGCTGTTTTTT. The encoded protein is CASSLLAGGHPFNTGELFF.

The chain joins TRBV27 to TRBJ1-4, with D unresolved. Deletions cut 8 bases from V and 8 bases from J, with 18 bases between. Germline V gene data show CDR1 as MNHEY and CDR2 as SMNVEV (reference sequence). This CDR3 has 14 residues. The CDR3 coding sequence is TGTGCCAGCTCCCTTAATTGGGAGGAAGAAAAACTGTTTTTT. Translation gives CASSLNWEEEKLFF.

The genes are TRBV7-6 and TRBJ1-2, with TRBD1 matching 9 bases. J was trimmed by 7 bases and V by 0 bases; bases with no gene match: 6. From germline, CDR1 is SGHVS and CDR2 FNYEAQ. The CDR3 length is 15 residues. The CDR3 protein is CASSLAPSTGGGYTF. DNA of the CDR3: TGTGCCAGCAGCTTAGCCCCCTCGACAGGGGGTGGCTACACCTTC.

The J gene is TRBJ1-5, the V gene TRBV7-2; 7 nucleotides line up with TRBD1. The length of the CDR3 is 15 residues. The V gene end was trimmed by 3 bases and the J gene end by 3 bases; junction bases not matched to a gene: 5. Germline assignment: CDR1 SGHTA and CDR2 FQGNSA. The CDR3 spells CASSFRDSSNQPQHF. CDR3 sequence (DNA): TGTGCCAGCAGCTTCCGGGACAGCTCCAATCAGCCCCAGCATTTT.

CDR3 region: CSVTGTESSGNTIYF. The CDR3 DNA sequence: TGCAGCGTCACCGGGACAGAGAGCTCTGGAAACACCATATATTTT. This sequence joins TRBV29-1 and TRBJ1-3, with 7 positions matching TRBD1. Per the germline V gene, CDR1 is SQVTM and CDR2 is ANQGSEA. The V segment lost 6 bases and the J segment 0 bases; nucleotides outside the gene matches: 8. The CDR3 is made up of 15 amino acids.

The chain recombines TRBV7-9 with TRBJ1-5; D remains unclear. Germline lookup yields CDR1 SEHNR and CDR2 FQNEAQ (reference sequence). CDR3 length equals 13 residues. The V end lost 0 bases, the J end lost 5 bases, and 5 bases lay between the germline ends. The CDR3 spells CASSLAGDQPQHF. In DNA, the CDR3 is TGTGCCAGCAGCTTAGCGGGAGATCAGCCCCAGCATTTT.

This rearrangement joins TRBV5-1 to TRBJ2-2; D might be TRBD1 (5 bases). The CDR3 contains 18 residues. The V end lost 4 bases, the J end lost 0 bases, and 19 bases lay between the germline ends. Per the germline V gene, CDR1 is SGHRS and CDR2 is YFSETQ. CDR3 region: CASSPWGSDATNTGELFF. DNA of the CDR3: TGCGCCAGCAGCCCTTGGGGCAGCGACGCAACGAACACCGGGGAGCTGTTTTTT.

This chain joins TRBV28 and TRBJ1-1; tentative D call: TRBD1 (6 bases). V lost 2 bases and J 11 bases, leaving 9 bases between the germline ends. In germline, CDR1 is MDHEN, CDR2 SYDVKM. This CDR3 contains 11 residues. The CDR3 spells CASSLNRVAFF. CDR3 bases: TGTGCCAGCAGTTTAAACAGGGTTGCTTTCTTT.

V usage is TRBV4-2 and J usage is TRBJ2-1, with D perhaps matching TRBD2 (7 bases). Between the trimmed V and J ends, which lost 5 bases and 7 bases, there was a span of 21 bases. The CDR3 consists of 16 residues. CDR1 and CDR2 (germline): LGHNA, YNFKEQ. Here the CDR3 reads CASSVEGGGYGNEQFF. The CDR3, as DNA: TGTGCCAGCAGCGTCGAGGGGGGGGGCTACGGAAATGAGCAGTTCTTC.

The V and J genes are TRBV19 and TRBJ2-5; 10 positions match TRBD2. CDR1 and CDR2 (germline): LNHDA, SQIVND (reference sequence). This CDR3 is built from 16 residues. V lost 10 bases, J lost 1 base, and 12 bases stayed unmatched. The CDR3 sequence is CATPGPSGRGQETQYF. The DNA for the CDR3 is TGTGCCACGCCGGGACCTAGCGGGAGAGGCCAAGAGACCCAGTACTTC.

V usage is TRBV7-9 and J usage is TRBJ2-7; TRBD1 matches at 8 bases. V shed 5 bases and J 0 bases; nucleotides not matched to a gene: 6. This CDR3 has 15 residues. Germline loops: CDR1 SEHNR, CDR2 FQNEAQ (reference sequence). The CDR3 here is CASSQWTGSSYEQYF. The CDR3 DNA sequence: TGTGCCAGCAGCCAATGGACAGGGAGCTCCTACGAGCAGTACTTC. The full variable domain, its missing parts supplied by reference TRBV7-9 and TRBJ2-7, is DTGVSQNPRHKITKRGQNVTFRCDPISEHNRLYWYRQTLGQGPEFLTYFQNEAQLEKSRLLSDRFSAERPKGSFSTLEIQRTEQGDSAMYLCASSQWTGSSYEQYFGPGTRLTVT.

CDR3 bases: TGTGCCAGCAGCTTAGCAATTACAGGGGACAGGACTTTCTTT. It is translated as CASSLAITGDRTFF. V gene TRBV7-2 combines with J gene TRBJ1-1; the match to TRBD1 covers 8 bases. CDR3 length equals 14 residues. The V segment lost 0 bases and the J segment 12 bases; nucleotides outside the gene matches: 9. The germline V gene encodes CDR1 SGHTA and CDR2 FQGNSA.

J is TRBJ2-7 and V is TRBV7-2; the D is unclear. Trimming cost V 3 bases and J 0 bases, with 9 bases left between them. The germline V gene has CDR1 SGHTA and CDR2 FQGNSA. The CDR3 runs to 14 residues. CDR3 residues: CASSFGGLSYEQYF. CDR3 nucleotides: TGTGCCAGCAGCTTTGGCGGCCTCTCCTACGAGCAGTACTTC.

This chain links TRBV4-1 with TRBJ1-4; maybe TRBD1 (6 bases). Per the germline V gene, CDR1 is MGHRA and CDR2 is YSYEKL. This CDR3 is 15 amino acids long. V was clipped by 5 bases and J by 2 bases, with 12 bases between them. This CDR3 reads CASSAPGATNEKLFF. The CDR3 DNA reads TGCGCCAGCAGCGCCCCAGGGGCCACTAATGAAAAACTGTTTTTT.

This rearrangement joins TRBV27 to TRBJ1-2, with D maybe TRBD1 (5 bases). Germline V gene data show CDR1 as MNHEY and CDR2 as SMNVEV (reference sequence). With 6 bases removed from V and 10 bases from J, the gap between germline ends came to 27 bases. This CDR3 region has 16 residues. CDR3 loop: CASRGGAAPGVVYYTF. CDR3 sequence (DNA): TGTGCCAGCAGGGGGGGTGCGGCACCGGGGGTTGTGTACTACACCTTC.

This chain uses TRBV19 with TRBJ2-1; D is undetermined. V lost 5 bases to trimming and J lost 4 bases, with 9 bases between them. The CDR3 is 13 amino acids. Germline V CDR1 and CDR2: LNHDA, SQIVND (reference sequence). CDR3: CASSETSYNEQFF. DNA of the CDR3: TGTGCCAGTAGTGAGACTTCTTACAATGAGCAGTTCTTC. Variable domain in full (rest from reference TRBV19 and TRBJ2-1): DGGITQSPKYLFRKEGQNVTLSCEQNLNHDAMYWYRQDPGQGLRLIYYSQIVNDFQKGDIAEGYSVSREKKESFPLTVTSAQKNPTAFYLCASSETSYNEQFFGPGTRLTVL.

The chain recombines TRBV29-1 with TRBJ2-3; D gene ambiguous. From germline, CDR1 is SQVTM and CDR2 ANQGSEA. The CDR3 runs to 15 residues. V was pared by 2 bases and J by 1 base, with 13 bases between. The CDR3 here is CSVEIAFYRTDTQYF. CDR3 nucleotides: TGCAGCGTTGAAATAGCATTCTACCGCACAGATACGCAGTATTTT.